The 9 T cell receptor beta chains reported below all come from one sample, sequenced in a study of shared clonotypes between healthy human individuals. Libraries were prepared by immunoSEQ multiplex PCR; TCRdb keeps only in-frame clonotypes and omits some of them. The sample records 2 million to 2.5 million clones, roughly 95% being singletons. The specimen sequenced was naive CD4+ T cells sorted from blood. The subset denotes: CD45RA+ positively selected. These receptors all come from a man between 18 and 35 years old in good health.

J is TRBJ1-2 and V is TRBV6-5, with a weak D call TRBD1 (5 bases). The ends were cut back, 4 bases at V and 4 bases at J, with 10 bases in the middle. The CDR3 length is 13 residues. Germline values: CDR1 MNHEY, CDR2 SVGAGI. The DNA of the CDR3 is TGTGCCAGCAGTTGGCGGGGCCCCTATGGCTACACCTTC. It is translated as CASSWRGPYGYTF.

DNA of the CDR3: TGCGCCAGCAAGCTACCACTAGCGGGAGTGGAGACCCAGTACTTC. Amino acids: CASKLPLAGVETQYF. This chain connects TRBV5-1 to TRBJ2-5; the match to TRBD2 covers 11 bases. Germline V lookup: CDR1 SGHRS, CDR2 YFSETQ. V lost 6 bases, J lost 5 bases, and 9 bases stayed unmatched. The CDR3 consists of 15 residues.

The chain combines TRBV28 with TRBJ2-2; D is ambiguous. V was clipped by 4 bases and J by 9 bases, with 9 bases between them. This CDR3 comprises 12 residues. CDR1 is MDHEN, CDR2 SYDVKM, per germline. The DNA of the CDR3 is TGTGCCAGCAGTTCCTCTCGGAGGGAGCTGTTTTTT. Translation gives CASSSSRRELFF.

The V and J genes are TRBV19 and TRBJ2-7, with D uncertain. The ends were cut back, 6 bases at V and 6 bases at J, with 21 bases in the middle. Germline CDR1 reads LNHDA; CDR2 reads SQIVND (reference sequence). The CDR3 extends over 15 amino acids. Here the CDR3 DNA reads TGTGCCAGTAGCACTCGACCCGCCCCCCCGATCGAGCAGTACTTC. Translating it yields CASSTRPAPPIEQYF.

The chain has TRBV6-7 and TRBJ1-3; the D gene is possibly TRBD1 (5 bases). TRBV6-7 is an ORF, with its function uncertain. The V end lost 2 bases, the J end lost 14 bases, and 34 bases lay between the germline ends. The CDR3 runs to 19 residues. The CDR3 bases are TGTGCCAGCAGTTACCTCTGCTGCGGCTCAAGGAAACGTTTGAGGGACTTATATTTT. It specifies CASSYLCCGSRKRLRDLYF.

Note on this clone: The same CDR3 can be traced to other DNA sequences in this sample. The V and J genes are TRBV7-2 and TRBJ2-5, with D perhaps TRBD2 (6 bases). The CDR3 is made up of 13 amino acids. The germline CDR1 and CDR2 sequences are SGHTA and FQGNSA. Trimming left V 5 bases short and J 5 bases short, with 12 bases between. CDR3 sequence reads: CASSLGSGETQYF. DNA of the CDR3: TGTGCCAGCAGCCTCGGAAGCGGGGAGACCCAGTACTTC.

V usage is TRBV18 and J usage is TRBJ2-7, with D tentatively TRBD2 (5 bases). The CDR3 covers 14 residues. The V gene lost 3 bases and the J gene lost 6 bases, with 15 bases spanning the gap. CDR1 is KGHSH, CDR2 LQKENI, per germline. The CDR3 DNA is TGTGCCAGCTCACCTACCTCCGGGATCTTCGAGCAGTACTTC. It translates to CASSPTSGIFEQYF.

This chain uses TRBV11-1 with TRBJ1-4; 7 bases are a match to TRBD1. The CDR3 covers 16 residues. The V gene end was trimmed by 5 bases and the J gene end by 0 bases; junction bases not matched to a gene: 6. Per germline, CDR1 SGHAT and CDR2 FQDESV (reference sequence). In DNA, the CDR3 is TGTGCCAGCAGCCCATCCCAGGGGGCAACTAATGAAAAACTGTTTTTT. Residues: CASSPSQGATNEKLFF.

The chain joins TRBV5-1 to TRBJ2-3; TRBD1 aligns across 10 bases. The trim removed 4 bases at V and 6 bases at J, leaving 5 bases unmatched. Germline loops: CDR1 SGHRS, CDR2 YFSETQ. The CDR3 is made up of 14 amino acids. CDR3 bases: TGCGCCAGCAGCCGGACAGGGGGGTTCGATACGCAGTATTTT. Protein: CASSRTGGFDTQYF.